This T cell receptor beta chain originates from a study of CD8+ T cells in alopecia areata. Regarding the study as a whole: Expanded CD8+ clones among the top 100, and scalp clonality, were significantly decreased by tofacitinib.

V lost 6 bases to trimming and J lost 5 bases; unmatched junction nucleotides: 3. Germline lookup yields CDR1 LGHNT and CDR2 FRNRAP. The CDR3 covers 13 residues. The treatment here: oral pan-JAK inhibitor, 5-10 mg twice daily. Sequencing used cDNA as its template, made by extracting RNA and reverse transcribing it. The protocol was immunoSEQ multiplex PCR, while the TCRdb copy is restricted to in-frame clones and leaves out a portion. The repertoire holds roughly 180,000 clones, with 51% as singletons. As concerns this clone: As yet, its antigen is unknown.

This sequence originates from a human donor with alopecia areata. The genes are TRBV12-5 and TRBJ2-1; 8 bases are a match to TRBD1. Sample: CD8+ T cells sorted from blood, taken around week 53, from a patient treated with tofacitinib. CDR3 region: CASGPGQDNEQFF. DNA for the CDR3: TGTGCTAGTGGGCCGGGACAGGACAATGAGCAGTTCTTC.